A selection of T cell receptor beta chains follows, all from one sample in a study of identical twins. Each CDR3 protein gets one entry after TCRdb re-called the 5' RACE reads with MiXCR. This table has about 430,000 distinct CDR3 sequences, around a sixth appearing once. Sequencing was done on a sample of naive T cells sorted from blood. These receptors all stem from a man aged 45-60 years in good health. CDR3s include the opening cysteine and the closing phenylalanine or tryptophan.

>TRBV20-1
CSAHNPGLASFQETQYF
>TRBV4-3
CASSQDPPPLTYYGYTF
>TRBV29-1
CSVELQLESLGETQYF
>TRBV28
CASITTASGRPTQYF
>TRBV24-1
CATSGLTGPGDSYNEQFF
>TRBV12-3/TRBV12-4
CASQISAGDNSPLHF
>TRBV6-1
CASAFGRTADTQYF
>TRBV10-3
CAISVKGDTPPYEQYF
>TRBV3-1
CASSQEREAFF
>TRBV20-1
CSARDFIASGSNTAYEQYF
>TRBV20-1
CSARRDRAPIWEQYF
>TRBV20-1
CSAWDLRGSYEQYF
>TRBV5-1
CASSPRQLWTGRDEKLFF
>TRBV20-1
CSARIYKRSYNSPLHF
>TRBV4-2
CASSPRQAGGYNSPLHF
>TRBV20-1
CSARMARELRNEQFF
>TRBV4-3
CASSQGLSTGLSDTQYF